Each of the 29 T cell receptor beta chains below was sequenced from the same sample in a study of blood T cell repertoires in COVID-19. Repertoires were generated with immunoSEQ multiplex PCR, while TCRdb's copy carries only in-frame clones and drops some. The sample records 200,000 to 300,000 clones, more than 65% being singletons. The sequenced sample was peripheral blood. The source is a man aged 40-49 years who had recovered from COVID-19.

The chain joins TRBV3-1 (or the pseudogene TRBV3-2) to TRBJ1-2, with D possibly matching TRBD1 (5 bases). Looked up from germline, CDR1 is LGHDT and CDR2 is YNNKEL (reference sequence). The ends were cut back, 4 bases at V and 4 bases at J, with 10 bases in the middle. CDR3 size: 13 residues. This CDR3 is CASSLDRAYGYTF. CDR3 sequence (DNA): TGTGCCAGCAGCCTTGACAGAGCCTATGGCTACACCTTC.

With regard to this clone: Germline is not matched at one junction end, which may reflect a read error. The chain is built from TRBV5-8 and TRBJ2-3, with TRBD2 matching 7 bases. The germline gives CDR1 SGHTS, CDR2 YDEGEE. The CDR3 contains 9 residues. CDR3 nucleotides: TGTGCCAGCAGCTTGGCCGGGGGGTTT. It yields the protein CASSLAGGF.

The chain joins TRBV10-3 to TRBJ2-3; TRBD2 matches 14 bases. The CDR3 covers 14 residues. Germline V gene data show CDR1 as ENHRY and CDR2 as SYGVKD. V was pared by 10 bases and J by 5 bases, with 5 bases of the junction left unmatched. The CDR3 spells CATRGLAGEDTQYF. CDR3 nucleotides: TGTGCCACACGGGGACTAGCGGGAGAAGATACGCAGTATTTT.

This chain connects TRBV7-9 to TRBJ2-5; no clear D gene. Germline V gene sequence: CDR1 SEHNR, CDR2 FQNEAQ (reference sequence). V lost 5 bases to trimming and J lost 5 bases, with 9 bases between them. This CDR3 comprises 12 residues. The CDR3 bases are TGTGCCAGCAGCGAGGCCCGGGAGACCCAGTACTTC. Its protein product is CASSEARETQYF.

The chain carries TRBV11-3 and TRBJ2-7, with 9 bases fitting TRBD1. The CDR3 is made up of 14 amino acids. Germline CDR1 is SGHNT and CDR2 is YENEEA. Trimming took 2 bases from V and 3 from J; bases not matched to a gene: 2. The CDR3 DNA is TGTGCCAGCAGCTTATCGGACAGGGGCTACGAGCAGTACTTC. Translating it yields CASSLSDRGYEQYF. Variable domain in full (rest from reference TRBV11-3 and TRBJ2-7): EAGVVQSPRYKIIEKKQPVAFWCNPISGHNTLYWYLQNLGQGPELLIRYENEEAVDDSQLPKDRFSAERLKGVDSTLKIQPAELGDSAVYLCASSLSDRGYEQYFGPGTRLTVT.

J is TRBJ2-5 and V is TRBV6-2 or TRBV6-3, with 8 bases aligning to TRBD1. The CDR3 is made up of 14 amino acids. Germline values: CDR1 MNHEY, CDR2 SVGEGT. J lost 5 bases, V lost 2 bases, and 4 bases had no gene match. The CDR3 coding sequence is TGTGCCAGCAGTTACGCAAGGGACAGGGAGACCCAGTACTTC. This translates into CASSYARDRETQYF.

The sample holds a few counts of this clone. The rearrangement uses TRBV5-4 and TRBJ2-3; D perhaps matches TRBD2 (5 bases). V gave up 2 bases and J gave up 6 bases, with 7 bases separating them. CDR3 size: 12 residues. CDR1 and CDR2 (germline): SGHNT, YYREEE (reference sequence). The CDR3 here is CASSFGLDTQYF. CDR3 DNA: TGTGCCAGCAGCTTCGGACTCGATACGCAGTATTTT.

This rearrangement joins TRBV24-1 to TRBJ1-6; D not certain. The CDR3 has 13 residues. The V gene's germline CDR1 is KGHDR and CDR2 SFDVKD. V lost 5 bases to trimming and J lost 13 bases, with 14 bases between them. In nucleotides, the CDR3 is TGTGCCACCAGTGCCGGAGAACTGCTGCCCCTCCACTTT. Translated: CATSAGELLPLHF.

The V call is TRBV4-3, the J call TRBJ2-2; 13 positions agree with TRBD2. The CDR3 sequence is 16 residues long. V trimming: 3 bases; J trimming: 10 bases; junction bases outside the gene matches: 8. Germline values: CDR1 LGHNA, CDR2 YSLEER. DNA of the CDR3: TGCGCCAGCAGCCAGCACGGGACTAGCGGGACCATGGAGCTGTTTTTT. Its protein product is CASSQHGTSGTMELFF.

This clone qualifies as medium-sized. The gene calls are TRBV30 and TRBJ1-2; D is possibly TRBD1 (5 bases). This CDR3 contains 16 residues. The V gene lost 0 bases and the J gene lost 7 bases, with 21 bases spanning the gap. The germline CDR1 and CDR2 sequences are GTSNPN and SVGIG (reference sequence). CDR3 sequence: CAWSVLSGLGGTGYTF. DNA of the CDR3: TGTGCCTGGAGTGTACTTTCGGGACTGGGAGGCACTGGCTACACCTTC.

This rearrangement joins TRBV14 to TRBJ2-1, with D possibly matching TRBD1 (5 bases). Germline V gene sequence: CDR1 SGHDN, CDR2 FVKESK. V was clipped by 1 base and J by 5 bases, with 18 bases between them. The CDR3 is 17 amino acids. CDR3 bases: TGTGCCAGCAGCCAAGCAGGGCGGCTGGGTCGCGACAATGAGCAGTTCTTC. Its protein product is CASSQAGRLGRDNEQFF. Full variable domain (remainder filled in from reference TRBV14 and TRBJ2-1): EAGVTQFPSHSVIEKGQTVTLRCDPISGHDNLYWYRRVMGKEIKFLLHFVKESKQDESGMPNNRFLAERTGGTYSTLKVQPAELEDSGVYFCASSQAGRLGRDNEQFFGPGTRLTVL.

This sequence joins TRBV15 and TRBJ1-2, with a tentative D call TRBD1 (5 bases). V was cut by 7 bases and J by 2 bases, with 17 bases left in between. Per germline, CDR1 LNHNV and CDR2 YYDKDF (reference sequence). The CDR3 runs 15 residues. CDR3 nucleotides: TGTGCCACCAACCAAGGTGACAGACTCAACTATGGCTACACCTTC. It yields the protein CATNQGDRLNYGYTF.

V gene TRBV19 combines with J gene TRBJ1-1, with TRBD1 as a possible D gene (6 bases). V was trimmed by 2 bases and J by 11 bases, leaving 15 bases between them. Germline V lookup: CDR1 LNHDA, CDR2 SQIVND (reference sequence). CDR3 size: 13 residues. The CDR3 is CASSIRRGMEAFF. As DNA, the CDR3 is TGTGCCAGTAGTATACGCAGGGGTATGGAGGCTTTCTTT.

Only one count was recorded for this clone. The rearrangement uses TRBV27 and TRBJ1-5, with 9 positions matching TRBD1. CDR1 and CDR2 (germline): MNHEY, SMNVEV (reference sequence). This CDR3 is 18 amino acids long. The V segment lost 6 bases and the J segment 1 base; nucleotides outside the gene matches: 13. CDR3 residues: CASRRGTGMGGSNQPQHF. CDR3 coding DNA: TGTGCCAGCAGGAGGGGGACAGGGATGGGAGGAAGCAATCAGCCCCAGCATTTT.

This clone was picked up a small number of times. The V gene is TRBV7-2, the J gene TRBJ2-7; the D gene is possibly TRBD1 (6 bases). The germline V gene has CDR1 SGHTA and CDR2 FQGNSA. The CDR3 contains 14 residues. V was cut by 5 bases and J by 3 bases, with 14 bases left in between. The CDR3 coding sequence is TGTGCCAGCAGCGTCCGGGACAAGGGCTACGAGCAGTACTTC. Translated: CASSVRDKGYEQYF.

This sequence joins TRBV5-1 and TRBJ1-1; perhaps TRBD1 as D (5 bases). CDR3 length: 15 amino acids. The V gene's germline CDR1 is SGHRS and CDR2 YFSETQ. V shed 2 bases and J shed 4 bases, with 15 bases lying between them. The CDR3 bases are TGCGCCAGCAGCTTCTACCCTCAGGGCGTCACTGAAGCTTTCTTT. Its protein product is CASSFYPQGVTEAFF.

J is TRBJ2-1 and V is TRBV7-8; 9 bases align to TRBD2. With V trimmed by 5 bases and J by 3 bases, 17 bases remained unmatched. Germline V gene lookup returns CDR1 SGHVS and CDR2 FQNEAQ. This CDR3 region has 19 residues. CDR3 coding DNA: TGTGCCAGCAGCGTACGAGGCAGCGGGAGGACCAAACACTACAATGAGCAGTTCTTC. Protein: CASSVRGSGRTKHYNEQFF.

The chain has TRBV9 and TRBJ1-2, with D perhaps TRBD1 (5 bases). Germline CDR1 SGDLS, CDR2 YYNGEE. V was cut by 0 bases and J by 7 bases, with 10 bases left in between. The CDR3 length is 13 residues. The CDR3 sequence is CASSVGGVPGYTF. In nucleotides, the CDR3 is TGTGCCAGCAGCGTAGGGGGGGTGCCTGGCTACACCTTC.

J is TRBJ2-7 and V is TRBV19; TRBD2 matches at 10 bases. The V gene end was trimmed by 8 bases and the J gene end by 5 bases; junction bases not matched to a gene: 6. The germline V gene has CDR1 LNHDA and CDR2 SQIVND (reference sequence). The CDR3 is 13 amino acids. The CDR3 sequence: CASSTSGWNEQYF. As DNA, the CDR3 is TGTGCCAGTTCGACTAGCGGGTGGAACGAGCAGTACTTC. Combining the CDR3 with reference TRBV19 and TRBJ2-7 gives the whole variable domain DGGITQSPKYLFRKEGQNVTLSCEQNLNHDAMYWYRQDPGQGLRLIYYSQIVNDFQKGDIAEGYSVSREKKESFPLTVTSAQKNPTAFYLCASSTSGWNEQYFGPGTRLTVT.

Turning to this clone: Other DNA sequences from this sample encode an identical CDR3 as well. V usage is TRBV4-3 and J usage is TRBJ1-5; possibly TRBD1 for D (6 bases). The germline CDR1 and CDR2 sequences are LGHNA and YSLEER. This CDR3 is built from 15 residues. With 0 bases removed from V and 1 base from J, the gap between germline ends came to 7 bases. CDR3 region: CASSQDRGSNQPQHF. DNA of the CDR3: TGCGCCAGCAGCCAAGATAGGGGGAGCAATCAGCCCCAGCATTTT.

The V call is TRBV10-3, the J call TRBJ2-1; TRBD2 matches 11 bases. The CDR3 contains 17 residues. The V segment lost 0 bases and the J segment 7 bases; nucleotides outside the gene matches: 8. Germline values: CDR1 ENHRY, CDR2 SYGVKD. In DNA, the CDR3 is TGTGCCATCAGTGAGTCGAGAACTAGCGGGGGTATGAATGAGCAGTTCTTC. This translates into CAISESRTSGGMNEQFF.

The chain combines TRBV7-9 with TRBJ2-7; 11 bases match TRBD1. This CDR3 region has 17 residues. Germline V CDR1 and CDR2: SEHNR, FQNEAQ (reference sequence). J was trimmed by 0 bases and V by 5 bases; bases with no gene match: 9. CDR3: CASSALGGTGGSYEQYF. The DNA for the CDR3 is TGTGCCAGCAGCGCATTGGGCGGGACAGGGGGCTCCTACGAGCAGTACTTC.

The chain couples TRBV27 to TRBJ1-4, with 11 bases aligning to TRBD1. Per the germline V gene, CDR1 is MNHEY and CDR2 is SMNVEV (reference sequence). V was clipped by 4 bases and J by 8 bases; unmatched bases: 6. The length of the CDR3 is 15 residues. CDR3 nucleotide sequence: TGTGCCAGCAGTTGGGGGACAGGGGGAAGCGAAAAACTGTTTTTT. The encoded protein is CASSWGTGGSEKLFF. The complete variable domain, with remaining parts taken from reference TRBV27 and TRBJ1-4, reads EAQVTQNPRYLITVTGKKLTVTCSQNMNHEYMSWYRQDPGLGLRQIYYSMNVEVTDKGDVPEGYKVSRKEKRNFPLILESPSPNQTSLYFCASSWGTGGSEKLFFGSGTQLSVL.

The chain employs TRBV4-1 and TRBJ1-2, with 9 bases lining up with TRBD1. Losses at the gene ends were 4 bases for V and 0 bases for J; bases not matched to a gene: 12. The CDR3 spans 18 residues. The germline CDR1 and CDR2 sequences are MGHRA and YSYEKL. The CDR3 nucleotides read TGCGCCAGCAGCCCACGACAGGGGGTCTCCTTAGCTAACTATGGCTACACCTTC. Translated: CASSPRQGVSLANYGYTF.

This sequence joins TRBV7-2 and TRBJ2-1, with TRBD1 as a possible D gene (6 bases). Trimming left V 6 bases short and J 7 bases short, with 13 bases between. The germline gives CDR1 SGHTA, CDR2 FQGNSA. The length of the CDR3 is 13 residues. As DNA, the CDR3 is TGTGCCAGCAGTAGGAAAGGGGGTAATGAGCAGTTCTTC. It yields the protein CASSRKGGNEQFF. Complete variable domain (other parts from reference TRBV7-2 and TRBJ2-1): GAGVSQSPSNKVTEKGKDVELRCDPISGHTALYWYRQSLGQGLEFLIYFQGNSAPDKSGLPSDRFSAERTGGSVSTLTIQRTQQEDSAVYLCASSRKGGNEQFFGPGTRLTVL.

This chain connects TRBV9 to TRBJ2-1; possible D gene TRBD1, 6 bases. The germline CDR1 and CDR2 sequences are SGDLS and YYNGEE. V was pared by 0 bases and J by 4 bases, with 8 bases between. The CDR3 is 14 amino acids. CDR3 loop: CASSVEGGYNEQFF. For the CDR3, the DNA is TGTGCCAGCAGCGTAGAAGGGGGTTACAATGAGCAGTTCTTC.

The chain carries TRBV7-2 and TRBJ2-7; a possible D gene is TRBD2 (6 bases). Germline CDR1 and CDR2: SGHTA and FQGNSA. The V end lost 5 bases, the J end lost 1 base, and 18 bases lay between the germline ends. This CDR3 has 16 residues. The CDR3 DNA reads TGTGCCAGCAGCAGACGGGGGACGGGAATTTCCTACGAGCAGTACTTC. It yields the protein CASSRRGTGISYEQYF.

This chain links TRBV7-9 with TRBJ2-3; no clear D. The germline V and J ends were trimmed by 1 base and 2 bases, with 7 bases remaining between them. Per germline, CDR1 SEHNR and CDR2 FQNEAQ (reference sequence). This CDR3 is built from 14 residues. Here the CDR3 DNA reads TGTGCCAGCAGCTTAGGGCCCTTCACAGATACGCAGTATTTT. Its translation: CASSLGPFTDTQYF.

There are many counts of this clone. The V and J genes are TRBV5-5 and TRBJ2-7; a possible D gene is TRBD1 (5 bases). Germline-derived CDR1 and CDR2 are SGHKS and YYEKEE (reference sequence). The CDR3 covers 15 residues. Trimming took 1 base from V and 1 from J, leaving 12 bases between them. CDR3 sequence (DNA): TGTGCCAGCAGCTTGTGGGGCCCCCATTCCTACGAGCAGTACTTC. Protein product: CASSLWGPHSYEQYF. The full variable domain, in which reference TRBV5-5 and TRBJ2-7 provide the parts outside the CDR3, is DAGVTQSPTHLIKTRGQQVTLRCSPISGHKSVSWYQQVLGQGPQFIFQYYEKEERGRGNFPDRFSARQFPNYSSELNVNALLLGDSALYLCASSLWGPHSYEQYFGPGTRLTVT.